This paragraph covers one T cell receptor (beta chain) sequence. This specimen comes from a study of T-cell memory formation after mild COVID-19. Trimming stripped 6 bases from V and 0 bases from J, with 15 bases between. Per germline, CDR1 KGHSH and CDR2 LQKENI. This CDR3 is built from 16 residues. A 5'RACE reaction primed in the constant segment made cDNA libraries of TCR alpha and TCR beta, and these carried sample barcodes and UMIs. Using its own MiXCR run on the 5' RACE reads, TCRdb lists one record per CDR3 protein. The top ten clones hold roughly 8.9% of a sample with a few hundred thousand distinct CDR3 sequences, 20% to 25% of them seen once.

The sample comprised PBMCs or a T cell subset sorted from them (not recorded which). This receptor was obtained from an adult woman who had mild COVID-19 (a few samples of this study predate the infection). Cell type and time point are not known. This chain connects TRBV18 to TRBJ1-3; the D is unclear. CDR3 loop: CASSPSLAGSGNTIYF. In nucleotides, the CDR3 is TGTGCCAGCTCGCCCTCCCTAGCCGGCTCTGGAAACACCATATATTTT.